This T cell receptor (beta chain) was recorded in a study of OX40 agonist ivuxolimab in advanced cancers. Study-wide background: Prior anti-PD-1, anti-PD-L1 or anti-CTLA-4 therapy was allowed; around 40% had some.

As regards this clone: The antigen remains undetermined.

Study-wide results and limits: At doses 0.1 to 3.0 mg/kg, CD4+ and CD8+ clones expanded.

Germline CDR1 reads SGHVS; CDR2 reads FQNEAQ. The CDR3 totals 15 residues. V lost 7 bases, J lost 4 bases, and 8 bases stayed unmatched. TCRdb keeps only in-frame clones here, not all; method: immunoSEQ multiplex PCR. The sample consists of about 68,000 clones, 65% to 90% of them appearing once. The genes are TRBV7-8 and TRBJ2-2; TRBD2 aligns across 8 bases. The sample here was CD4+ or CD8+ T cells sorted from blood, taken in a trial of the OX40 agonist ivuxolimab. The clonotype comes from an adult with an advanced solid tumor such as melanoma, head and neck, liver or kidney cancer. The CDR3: CASTIGGAGTGELFF. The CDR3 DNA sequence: TGTGCCAGCACGATCGGGGGGGCGGGCACCGGGGAGCTGTTTTTT. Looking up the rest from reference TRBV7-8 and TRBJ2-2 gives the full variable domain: GAGVSQSPRYKVAKRGQDVALRCDPISGHVSLFWYQQALGQGPEFLTYFQNEAQLDKSGLPSDRFFAERPEGSVSTLKIQRTQQEDSAVYLCASTIGGAGTGELFFGEGSRLTVL.